A selection of T cell receptor beta chains follows, all from one sample in a study of T cells after yellow fever vaccination. TCRdb used MiXCR to reprocess the 5' RACE reads, holding one entry per CDR3 protein. The sample includes under 250,000 distinct CDR3 sequences, around 3.1% seen only once; the top ten take around 3.2%. The specimen was CD4+ T cells sorted from PBMCs, collected 10 days after the yellow fever booster vaccination. These receptors were obtained from a man between 18 and 35 years old who received the YFV17D yellow fever vaccine. The CDR3 runs from the conserved cysteine through the conserved F or W. A D gene is named only where the DNA matches it firmly. Only some rows state a clone size, as once, few, many or a class for expanded clones.

D gene,V gene,J gene,clone size,CDR3 protein,CDR3 DNA
TRBD1,TRBV7-2,TRBJ1-1,many,CASQVGDRREAFF,TGTGCCAGCCAGGTAGGGGACAGGCGAGAAGCTTTCTTT
TRBD2,TRBV5-6,TRBJ2-4,many,CASSLGAGVGVKNIQYF,TGTGCCAGCAGCTTGGGGGCGGGAGTAGGGGTCAAAAACATTCAGTACTTC
NA,TRBV12-3/TRBV12-4,TRBJ1-1,few,CASIPPPTGGTEAFF,TGTGCCAGCATTCCCCCCCCCACGGGAGGCACTGAAGCTTTCTTT
TRBD2,TRBV5-1,TRBJ2-1,many,CASSWGLAQAREQFF,TGCGCCAGCAGCTGGGGACTAGCCCAGGCGAGGGAGCAGTTCTTC
NA,TRBV5-4,TRBJ2-3,many,CASSFRGGPDTQYF,TGTGCCAGCAGCTTCAGGGGAGGACCAGATACGCAGTATTTT
NA,TRBV4-3,TRBJ1-2,NA,CASSQDFVGGGYGYTF,TGCGCCAGCAGCCAAGATTTCGTCGGAGGGGGCTATGGCTACACCTTC
NA,TRBV6-1,TRBJ2-7,many,CASISILPTGYYEQYF,TGTGCCAGCATCTCAATCCTCCCAACAGGGTACTACGAGCAGTACTTC
NA,TRBV5-1,TRBJ2-5,many,CASSDGALETQYF,TGCGCCAGCAGCGACGGGGCTTTGGAGACCCAGTACTTC
TRBD1,TRBV18,TRBJ2-7,many,CASSPDPGQGPYWEQYF,TGTGCCAGCTCACCCGACCCAGGACAGGGGCCCTATTGGGAGCAGTACTTC
TRBD1,TRBV5-1,TRBJ1-1,many,CASSPDRGSANTEAFF,TGCGCCAGCAGCCCGGACAGGGGTTCGGCGAACACTGAAGCTTTCTTT
TRBD1,TRBV29-1,TRBJ2-3,many,CSVEGQGEDTQYF,TGCAGCGTTGAGGGACAGGGGGAAGATACGCAGTATTTT
NA,TRBV4-3,TRBJ1-2,NA,CASSPSSGRGSGYTF,TGCGCCAGCAGCCCCAGCTCGGGGAGAGGCTCTGGCTACACCTTC
NA,TRBV3-1,TRBJ1-2,many,CASSQDHQYGYTF,TGTGCCAGCAGCCAAGATCATCAGTATGGCTACACCTTC
NA,TRBV5-1,TRBJ2-5,many,CASSLSTVGETQYF,TGCGCCAGCAGCTTGTCTACCGTCGGCGAGACCCAGTACTTC
NA,TRBV18,TRBJ2-7,few,CASSSQGQSYEQYF,TGTGCCAGCTCATCGCAGGGGCAATCCTACGAGCAGTACTTC
NA,TRBV20-1,TRBJ1-1,NA,CSARVDGNTEAFF,TGCAGTGCTAGAGTGGACGGGAACACTGAAGCTTTCTTT
NA,TRBV7-2,TRBJ2-7,many,CASSFSGLDSYEQYF,TGTGCCAGCAGCTTTTCGGGACTGGACAGCTACGAGCAGTACTTC
TRBD1,TRBV10-3,TRBJ2-1,few,CAITGQGTDEQFF,TGTGCCATCACCGGACAGGGGACGGATGAGCAGTTCTTC
TRBD2,TRBV6-5,TRBJ2-3,few,CASSYSMGTRFDTQYF,TGTGCCAGCAGTTACTCGATGGGGACTAGGTTCGACACGCAGTATTTT
NA,TRBV18,TRBJ1-3,NA,CASSPASTGGLNTIYF,TGTGCCAGCTCACCCGCCTCGACAGGAGGTTTAAACACCATATATTTT
NA,TRBV4-1,TRBJ2-4,many,CASSQGVLRGRNIQYF,TGCGCCAGCAGCCAAGGGGTGTTACGGGGTAGGAACATTCAGTACTTC
NA,TRBV7-3,TRBJ2-3,many,CASSGQTTDTQYF,TGTGCCAGCAGCGGACAGACCACAGATACGCAGTATTTT
TRBD1,TRBV5-1,TRBJ1-1,few,CASSLDRVGEEAFF,TGCGCCAGCAGCCTCGACAGGGTCGGTGAGGAAGCTTTCTTT
NA,TRBV5-5,TRBJ2-5,many,CASRNLLNQETQYF,TGTGCCAGCAGGAACCTGTTAAACCAAGAGACCCAGTACTTC
NA,TRBV6-2/TRBV6-3,TRBJ2-4,many,CASSPGLIPLAKNIQYF,TGTGCCAGCAGCCCGGGACTTATCCCTCTAGCCAAAAACATTCAGTACTTC
TRBD2,TRBV25-1,TRBJ2-1,many,CASSVAGGSYNEQFF,TGTGCCAGCAGTGTCGCGGGGGGCTCCTACAATGAGCAGTTCTTC